The 20 T cell receptor beta chains reported below all come from one sample, sequenced in a study of blood T cells in healthy people across ages. Then a second PCR, running roughly 7 to 12 cycles, was carried out with a sample-barcoded 5' primer and a J-beta primer mix. From the 5' RACE reads, TCRdb called clonotypes with MiXCR, one entry per CDR3 protein. This repertoire shows 1.5 million to 2 million distinct CDR3 sequences, almost 35% found once; its top ten account for approximately 10%. Sequencing was performed on blood. The source of these receptors is a woman in her thirties in good health.

This clonotype has only a few counts. Relative to the germline gene, one junction end is altered; a read error may explain this. The chain links TRBV5-1 to TRBJ2-7, with TRBD2 as a possible D gene (6 bases). CDR1 and CDR2 (germline): SGHRS, YFSETQ. This CDR3 has 13 amino acids. CDR3 in amino acids: CASRRGPSYEQYF. As DNA, the CDR3 is TGTGCCAGCAGGAGGGGTCCCTCCTACGAGCAGTACTTC.

This clonotype was found a few times. This rearrangement joins TRBV3-1 to TRBJ2-3; D is tentatively TRBD1 or TRBD2 (5 bases each). Germline assignment: CDR1 LGHDT and CDR2 YNNKEL (reference sequence). V was clipped by 3 bases and J by 1 base, with 11 bases between them. This CDR3 region has 15 residues. Here the CDR3 DNA reads TGTGCCAGCAGCCAGGCCGGGACCCGCACAGATACGCAGTATTTT. It codes for CASSQAGTRTDTQYF.

CDR3 amino acids: CSASPGRTGGLEQYF. CDR3 sequence (DNA): TGCAGTGCTAGCCCTGGGAGGACAGGGGGCCTCGAGCAGTACTTC. The V gene is TRBV20-1, the J gene TRBJ2-7, with TRBD1 matching 11 bases. J lost 6 bases, V lost 3 bases, and 10 bases had no gene match. Germline CDR1 is DFQATT and CDR2 is SNEGSKA (reference sequence). The CDR3 extends over 15 amino acids.

The chain is built from TRBV21-1 and TRBJ2-1; TRBD1 reflects the table's D call only, with no check against the DNA. TRBV21-1 is assigned pseudogene status. This CDR3 is built from 16 residues. This CDR3 reads CASSKASDRGLNEQFF. CDR3 coding DNA: TGTGCCAGCAGCAAAGCCTCGGACAGGGGCCTGAATGAGCAGTTCTTC.

This clonotype came up once. The chain joins TRBV27 to TRBJ1-1; D gene ambiguous. V shed 0 bases and J shed 2 bases, with 7 bases lying between them. In germline, CDR1 is MNHEY, CDR2 SMNVEV (reference sequence). The CDR3 extends over 14 amino acids. The CDR3 nucleotides are TGTGCCAGCAGTTTATCGATTTCCAACACTGAAGCTTTCTTT. Amino acids: CASSLSISNTEAFF.

The J gene is TRBJ2-7, the V gene TRBV4-2; 7 nucleotides agree with TRBD2. V shed 2 bases and J 2 bases; nucleotides not matched to a gene: 6. This CDR3 comprises 15 residues. The germline V gene has CDR1 LGHNA and CDR2 YNFKEQ. Here the CDR3 DNA reads TGTGCCAGCAGCCAACACCGGGGAGGGGCCTACGAGCAGTACTTC. Translating gives CASSQHRGGAYEQYF.

V is TRBV9 and J is TRBJ2-3; the D call may be TRBD1 or TRBD2 (5 bases each). CDR3 length equals 16 residues. Trimming took off 0 bases at V and 0 bases at J, with 11 bases between the two ends. The V gene's germline CDR1 is SGDLS and CDR2 YYNGEE. In nucleotides, the CDR3 is TGTGCCAGCAGCGTAGGGGGACGGACAAGCACAGATACGCAGTATTTT. Translated, it gives CASSVGGRTSTDTQYF.

The chain recombines TRBV10-3 with TRBJ1-2, with 11 positions matching TRBD1. The CDR3 is made up of 16 amino acids. The germline CDR1 and CDR2 sequences are ENHRY and SYGVKD. V shed 0 bases, J shed 4 bases, and the junction held 4 bases outside the gene matches. The DNA of the CDR3 is TGTGCCATCAGTGAGTCGGGACAGGGGGTCGGCTATGGCTACACCTTC. Translated: CAISESGQGVGYGYTF.

The rearrangement joins TRBV20-1 to TRBJ1-5, with 8 bases identical to TRBD1. Germline assignment: CDR1 DFQATT and CDR2 SNEGSKA (reference sequence). Trimming at V came to 3 bases and at J to 7 bases, leaving 2 bases not matched to a gene. The CDR3 spans 12 residues. The CDR3 spells CSASSGGQPQHF. CDR3 DNA sequence: TGCAGTGCTAGTTCAGGGGGCCAGCCCCAGCATTTT.

With respect to this clonotype: It is likely a read error, because the conserved phenylalanine at the end of the CDR3 is missing. This sequence joins TRBV5-6 and TRBJ1-2; D gene uncertain. Germline V lookup: CDR1 SGHDT, CDR2 YYEEEE. This CDR3 is 15 amino acids long. Trimming shortened V by 3 bases and J by 4 bases, and 16 bases separated the two germline ends. CDR3 sequence reads: CASSSNSRGIYGYTL. DNA of the CDR3: TGTGCCAGCAGCTCAAACTCGAGAGGGATCTATGGCTACACCCTC.

CDR3 sequence (DNA): TGTGCCACCAGTGATCCCTCACTAGCGGGAGGGCCCGGCTCCTACAATGAGCAGTTCTTC. Protein sequence: CATSDPSLAGGPGSYNEQFF. The chain has TRBV24-1 and TRBJ2-1; 13 positions agree with TRBD2. The CDR3 sequence is 20 residues long. CDR1 is KGHDR and CDR2 is SFDVKD in the germline V gene. V shed 3 bases, J shed 0 bases, and the junction held 10 bases outside the gene matches.

The chain has TRBV2 and TRBJ2-5, with 12 bases aligning to TRBD2. The CDR3 has 17 amino acids. J was trimmed by 5 bases and V by 5 bases; bases with no gene match: 12. Germline CDR1 is SNHLY and CDR2 is FYNNEI. CDR3 DNA: TGTGCCAGCAGTATCCTAGCGGGGGGGGGCACGAAGGAGACCCAGTACTTC. Its translation is CASSILAGGGTKETQYF.

This clonotype appeared a few times. The chain is built from TRBV7-8 and TRBJ2-1; tentative D call: TRBD2 (5 bases). The CDR3 is 12 residues long. Trimming took off 6 bases at V and 10 bases at J, with 13 bases between the two ends. CDR1 and CDR2 (germline): SGHVS, FQNEAQ. The DNA for the CDR3 is TGTGCCAGCAGTATAAGAGGGCGGGAGCAGTTCTTC. This sequence encodes CASSIRGREQFF.

For this clonotype: With a much larger clone just one base away, this may be a read error. V is TRBV12-3 or TRBV12-4 and J is TRBJ1-1, with 7 positions matching TRBD1. The CDR3 consists of 15 residues. Trimming cost V 3 bases and J 4 bases; bases outside gene matches: 8. CDR3 amino acids: CASSFWTGLSTEAFF. Here the CDR3 DNA reads TGTGCCAGCAGTTTCTGGACAGGATTAAGCACTGAAGCTTTCTTT.

V gene TRBV20-1 combines with J gene TRBJ2-1; D gene ambiguous. The DNA end lines up better with TRBJ2-7; the J call may be wrong. The CDR3 covers 13 residues. CDR1 is DFQATT and CDR2 is SNEGSKA in the germline V gene (reference sequence). The CDR3 region is CSARVLNYNEQYF. The DNA of the CDR3 is TGCAGTGCTAGAGTCCTAAATTACAATGAGCAGTACTTC.

The V call is TRBV20-1, the J call TRBJ1-1; D is ambiguous. There are 14 residues in the CDR3. The germline V and J ends were trimmed by 3 bases and 4 bases, with 15 bases remaining between them. Germline loops: CDR1 DFQATT, CDR2 SNEGSKA (reference sequence). The CDR3 loop reads CSASEAKVGTEAFF. The CDR3 DNA reads as TGCAGTGCTAGCGAGGCGAAAGTCGGCACTGAAGCTTTCTTT.

The gene calls are TRBV18 and TRBJ2-7; possibly TRBD1 for D (6 bases). The germline V and J ends were trimmed by 2 bases and 2 bases, with 10 bases remaining between them. CDR1 and CDR2 (germline): KGHSH, LQKENI. The length of the CDR3 is 14 residues. The CDR3 DNA reads as TGTGCCAGCTCACCAAGACAGGAAACCTACGAGCAGTACTTC. Translating gives CASSPRQETYEQYF.

A remark on this clonotype: Since the CDR3 does not end with the conserved phenylalanine or tryptophan, this likely comes from a read error. The CDR3 sequence is CASRSAVETQYC. Written as DNA, the CDR3 is TGTGCCAGCAGATCAGCGGTGGAGACCCAGTACTGC. The chain combines TRBV28 with TRBJ2-5; D possibly corresponds to TRBD2 (5 bases). Trimming took 6 bases from V and 5 from J, leaving 10 bases between them. Germline-derived CDR1 and CDR2 are MDHEN and SYDVKM. The CDR3 is made up of 12 amino acids.

The chain uses TRBV11-2 and TRBJ2-7, with D possibly being TRBD1 (5 bases). The V and J ends lost 6 bases and 4 bases respectively, with 13 bases between them. Germline loops: CDR1 SGHAT, CDR2 FQNNGV. The CDR3 is made up of 13 amino acids. The CDR3 DNA follows: TGTGCCAGCAGGTACATCAGGGCGTACGAGCAGTACTTC. As protein: CASRYIRAYEQYF. Variable domain in full (rest from reference TRBV11-2 and TRBJ2-7): EAGVAQSPRYKIIEKRQSVAFWCNPISGHATLYWYQQILGQGPKLLIQFQNNGVVDDSQLPKDRFSAERLKGVDSTLKIQPAKLEDSAVYLCASRYIRAYEQYFGPGTRLTVT.

The chain carries TRBV4-1 and TRBJ1-2; a possible D gene is TRBD1 (5 bases). Between the trimmed V and J ends, which lost 0 bases and 5 bases, there was a span of 16 bases. Germline CDR1 is MGHRA and CDR2 is YSYEKL. This CDR3 is 16 amino acids long. The CDR3 DNA reads as TGCGCCAGCAGCCAAGATCAAGAGGGGACTAGATATGGCTACACCTTC. This gives the protein CASSQDQEGTRYGYTF.